This T cell receptor beta chain appears in the sequencing data of a study of beta chain features in type 1 diabetes. Central memory, naive, regulatory and stem cell-like memory CD4+ cells were sorted by CD45RO/CCR7/CD25/CD127/CD95/CD27. The germline V and J ends were trimmed by 3 bases and 8 bases, with 18 bases remaining between them. The CDR3 loop spans 15 amino acids. CDR1 and CDR2 (germline): SGHRS, YFSETQ. The sequenced template was cDNA made from the entire isolated RNA. The read count averaged approximately 4 million across naive, central memory and regulatory T cell samples. Assay used: immunoSEQ multiplex PCR; TCRdb lists only in-frame clones, some missing. The sample has 400,000 to 600,000 clones, approximately 31% seen once.

The chain employs TRBV5-1 and TRBJ2-1; D may be TRBD2 (6 bases). The material sequenced was naive CD4+ T cells from blood. The receptor was derived from a man younger than 35 in good health. The CDR3 nucleotides are TGCGCCAGCAGCTCGGGAGTCAACTTAAGGCATGAGCAGTTCTTC. It is translated as CASSSGVNLRHEQFF. Combining the CDR3 with reference TRBV5-1 and TRBJ2-1 gives the whole variable domain KAGVTQTPRYLIKTRGQQVTLSCSPISGHRSVSWYQQTPGQGLQFLFEYFSETQRNKGNFPGRFSGRQFSNSRSEMNVSTLELGDSALYLCASSSGVNLRHEQFFGPGTRLTVL.